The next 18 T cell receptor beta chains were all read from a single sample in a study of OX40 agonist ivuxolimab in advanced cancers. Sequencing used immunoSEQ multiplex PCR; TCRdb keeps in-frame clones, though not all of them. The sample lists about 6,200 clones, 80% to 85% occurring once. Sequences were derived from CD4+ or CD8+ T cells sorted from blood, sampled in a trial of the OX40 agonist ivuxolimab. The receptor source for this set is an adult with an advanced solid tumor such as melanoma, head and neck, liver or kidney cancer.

The CDR3 region is CASSEDGGVYEQYF. The CDR3 DNA is TGTGCCAGCAGTGAAGATGGAGGGGTCTACGAGCAGTACTTC. The V gene is TRBV6-1, the J gene TRBJ2-7, with TRBD2 as a possible D gene (6 bases). The length of the CDR3 is 14 residues. Trimming took 1 base from V and 3 from J, leaving 10 bases between them. Germline lookup yields CDR1 MNHNS and CDR2 SASEGT.

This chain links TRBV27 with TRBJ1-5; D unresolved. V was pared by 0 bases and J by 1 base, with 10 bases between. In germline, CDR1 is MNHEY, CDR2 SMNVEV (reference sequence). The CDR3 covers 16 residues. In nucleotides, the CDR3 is TGTGCCAGCAGTTTATCCCACAGCCCGAGCAATCAGCCCCAGCATTTT. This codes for CASSLSHSPSNQPQHF.

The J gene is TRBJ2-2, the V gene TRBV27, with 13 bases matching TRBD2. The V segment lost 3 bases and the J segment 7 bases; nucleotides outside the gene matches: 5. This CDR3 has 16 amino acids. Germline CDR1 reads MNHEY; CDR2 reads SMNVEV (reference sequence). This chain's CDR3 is CASSFLTSGGVGELFF. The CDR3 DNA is TGTGCCAGCAGTTTTCTTACTAGCGGGGGGGTCGGGGAGCTGTTTTTT.

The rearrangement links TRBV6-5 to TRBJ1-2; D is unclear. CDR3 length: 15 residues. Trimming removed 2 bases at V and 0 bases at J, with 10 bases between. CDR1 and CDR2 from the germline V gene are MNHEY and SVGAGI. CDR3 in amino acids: CASSYRFQANYGYTF. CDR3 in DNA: TGTGCCAGCAGTTACAGGTTTCAAGCTAACTATGGCTACACCTTC.

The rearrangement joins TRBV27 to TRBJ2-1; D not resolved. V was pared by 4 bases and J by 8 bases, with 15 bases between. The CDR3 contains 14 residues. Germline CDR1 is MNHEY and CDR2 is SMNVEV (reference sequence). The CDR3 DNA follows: TGTGCCAGCAGTTACCAGCCCACCCCCCATGAGCAGTTCTTC. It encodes CASSYQPTPHEQFF.

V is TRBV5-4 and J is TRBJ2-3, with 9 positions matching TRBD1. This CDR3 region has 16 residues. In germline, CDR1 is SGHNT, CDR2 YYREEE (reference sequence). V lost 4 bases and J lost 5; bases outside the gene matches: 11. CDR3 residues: CASSNTDRGVVDTQYF. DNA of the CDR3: TGTGCCAGCAGCAATACAGACAGGGGGGTAGTAGATACGCAGTATTTT.

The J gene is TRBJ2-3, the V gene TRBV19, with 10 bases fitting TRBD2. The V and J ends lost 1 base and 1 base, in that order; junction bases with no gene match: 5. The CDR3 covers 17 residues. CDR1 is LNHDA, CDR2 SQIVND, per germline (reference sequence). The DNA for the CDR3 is TGTGCCAGTAGTATAGCAACTAGCGGGGTCCGCACAGATACGCAGTATTTT. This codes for CASSIATSGVRTDTQYF.

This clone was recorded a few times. The CDR3 coding sequence is TGTGCCAGCAGCTTATTGACAAACAATGAGCAGTTCTTC. This sequence encodes CASSLLTNNEQFF. This chain uses TRBV11-3 with TRBJ2-1; D gene uncertain. This CDR3 has 13 amino acids. Germline V gene lookup returns CDR1 SGHNT and CDR2 YENEEA. V was cut by 2 bases and J by 5 bases, with 7 bases left in between.

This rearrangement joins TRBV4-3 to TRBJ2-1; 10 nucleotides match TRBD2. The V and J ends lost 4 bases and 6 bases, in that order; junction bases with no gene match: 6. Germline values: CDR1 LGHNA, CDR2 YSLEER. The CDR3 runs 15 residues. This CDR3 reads CASSPGLASTNEQFF. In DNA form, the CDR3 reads TGCGCCAGCAGCCCGGGACTAGCGTCTACCAATGAGCAGTTCTTC.

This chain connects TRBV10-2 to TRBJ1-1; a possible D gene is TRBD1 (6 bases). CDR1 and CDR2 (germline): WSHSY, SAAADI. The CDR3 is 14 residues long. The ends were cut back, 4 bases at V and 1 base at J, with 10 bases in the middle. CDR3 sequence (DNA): TGCGCCAGCAGTGCGGCACAGGGGAACACTGAAGCTTTCTTT. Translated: CASSAAQGNTEAFF.

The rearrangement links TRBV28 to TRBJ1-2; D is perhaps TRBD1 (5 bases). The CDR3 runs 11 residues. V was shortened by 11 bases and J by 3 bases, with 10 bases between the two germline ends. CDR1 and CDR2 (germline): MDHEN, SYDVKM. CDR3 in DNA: TGTGCCGGAGGGACGGACTATGGCTACACCTTC. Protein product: CAGGTDYGYTF.

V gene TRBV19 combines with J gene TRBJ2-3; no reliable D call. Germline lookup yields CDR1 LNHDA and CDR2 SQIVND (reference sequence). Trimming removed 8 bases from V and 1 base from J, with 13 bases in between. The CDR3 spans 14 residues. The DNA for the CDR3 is TGTGCCAGTGAGAAGTTCCTTGGCACAGATACGCAGTATTTT. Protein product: CASEKFLGTDTQYF.

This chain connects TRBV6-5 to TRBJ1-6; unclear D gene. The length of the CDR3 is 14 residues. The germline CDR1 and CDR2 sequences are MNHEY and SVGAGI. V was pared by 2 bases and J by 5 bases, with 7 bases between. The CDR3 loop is CASSYDVDNSPLHF. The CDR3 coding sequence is TGTGCCAGCAGTTACGATGTAGATAATTCACCCCTCCACTTT.

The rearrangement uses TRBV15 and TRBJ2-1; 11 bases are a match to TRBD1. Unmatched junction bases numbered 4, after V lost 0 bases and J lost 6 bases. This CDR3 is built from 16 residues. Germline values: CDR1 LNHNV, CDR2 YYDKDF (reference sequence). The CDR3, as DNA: TGTGCCACCAGCAGAGATTTCGGGACAGGGGGCAATGAGCAGTTCTTC. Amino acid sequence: CATSRDFGTGGNEQFF.

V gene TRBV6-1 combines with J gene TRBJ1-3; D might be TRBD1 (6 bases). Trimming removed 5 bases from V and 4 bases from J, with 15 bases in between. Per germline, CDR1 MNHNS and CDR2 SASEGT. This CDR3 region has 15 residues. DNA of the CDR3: TGTGCCAGCAGTCCCTCCAGGGGATCCGGAAACACCATATATTTT. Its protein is CASSPSRGSGNTIYF.

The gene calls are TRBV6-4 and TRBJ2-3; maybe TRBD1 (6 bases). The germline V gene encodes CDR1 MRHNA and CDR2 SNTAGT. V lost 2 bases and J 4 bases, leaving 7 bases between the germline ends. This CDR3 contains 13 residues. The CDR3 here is CASSDPGADTQYF. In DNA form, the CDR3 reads TGTGCCAGCAGTGACCCAGGGGCAGATACGCAGTATTTT.

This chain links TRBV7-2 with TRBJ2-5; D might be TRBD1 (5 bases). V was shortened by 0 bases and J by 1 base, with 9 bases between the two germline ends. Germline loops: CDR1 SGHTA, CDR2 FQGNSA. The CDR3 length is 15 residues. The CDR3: CASSLAYDSQETQYF. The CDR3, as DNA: TGTGCCAGCAGCTTAGCGTACGACAGCCAAGAGACCCAGTACTTC.

For the CDR3, the DNA is TGCGCCAGCAGTTGGGTAGCCCTCAACACTGAAGCTTTCTTT. Protein: CASSWVALNTEAFF. The chain recombines TRBV5-1 with TRBJ1-1; D call uncertain. The V and J ends lost 5 bases and 2 bases respectively, with 13 bases between them. Germline assignment: CDR1 SGHRS and CDR2 YFSETQ. CDR3 length: 14 residues.